This T cell receptor beta chain was retrieved from a study of PD-L1 blockade in urothelial cancer. Background on the study: Median blood clonality was roughly 0.074, with around 83,000 unique TCRs.

TCRdb's copy holds only in-frame clones and misses some; the assay was immunoSEQ multiplex PCR. The table records about 84,000 clones, around 80% of them present only once. J lost 4 bases, V lost 5 bases, and 6 bases had no gene match. Germline CDR1 SGHTA, CDR2 FQGTGA. The CDR3 extends over 14 amino acids. V gene TRBV7-3 combines with J gene TRBJ1-2; the match to TRBD1 covers 8 bases. Here the sequenced sample was PBMCs, taken around atezolizumab (anti-PD-L1) treatment. This clonotype was obtained from an older man with urothelial cancer. The CDR3 protein is CASSPGGRGYGYTF. CDR3 coding DNA: TGTGCCAGCAGCCCAGGGGGCCGGGGCTATGGCTACACCTTC. Complete variable domain (other parts from reference TRBV7-3 and TRBJ1-2): GAGVSQTPSNKVTEKGKYVELRCDPISGHTALYWYRQSLGQGPEFLIYFQGTGAADDSGLPNDRFFAVRPEGSVSTLKIQRTERGDSAVYLCASSPGGRGYGYTFGSGTRLTVV.